This T cell receptor beta chain was profiled in a study of blood T cell repertoires in COVID-19. CDR1 and CDR2 (germline): SGHVS, FQNEAQ. The CDR3 is made up of 16 amino acids. V was cut by 5 bases and J by 1 base, with 15 bases left in between. Participants were aged about 18 to 100 years from about 25 US areas. Donors were grouped by their self-reported clinical history. In Cohort 3, a recovered donor had either two negative PCRs, clearance, or symptom resolution. As processed by the authors: Quantification of nucleated cells was approximated via reference gene primer amplification. This table comes from immunoSEQ multiplex PCR, and its TCRdb copy is limited to in-frame clones, with some not included. Clone size and the V and J calls come from that table; the DNA yielded D and trimming. In the table there are about 300,000 clones, 75% to 90% of which are singletons.

This rearrangement joins TRBV7-8 to TRBJ1-5, with D tentatively TRBD1 (5 bases). Sequencing input: PBMCs or T cells enriched from blood (not recorded which). The receptor's source is a man younger than 40 who had recovered from COVID-19. CDR3: CASSPMGGVSNQPQHF. DNA for the CDR3: TGTGCCAGCAGCCCCATGGGGGGAGTCAGCAATCAGCCCCAGCATTTT.